This entry features one T cell receptor (beta chain) sequence. In the authors' methods: Scientists estimated how many nucleated cells there were by amplifying reference gene primers. The method was immunoSEQ multiplex PCR; TCRdb's version includes in-frame clones alone and lacks a portion of them. That table is the source of V, J and clone size, and D and trimming were worked out from the DNA. The sample consists of approximately 90,000 clones, 70% to 90% of them appearing once. This specimen comes from a study of blood T cell repertoires in COVID-19. At the level of the study: The samples span acute and convalescent COVID-19 from the United States, Italy and Spain.

CDR1 is SGHTA, CDR2 FQGTGA, per germline. Trimming took 5 bases from V and 6 from J; bases not matched to a gene: 10. The CDR3 is 16 amino acids. The sample was peripheral blood. This chain joins TRBV7-3 and TRBJ1-6; 7 bases are shared with TRBD1. This clonotype originated in a human donor in a cohort sampled during active COVID-19. The CDR3: CASSPDRVGVNSPLHF. In DNA form, the CDR3 reads TGTGCCAGCAGCCCAGACAGGGTCGGCGTTAATTCACCCCTCCACTTT.